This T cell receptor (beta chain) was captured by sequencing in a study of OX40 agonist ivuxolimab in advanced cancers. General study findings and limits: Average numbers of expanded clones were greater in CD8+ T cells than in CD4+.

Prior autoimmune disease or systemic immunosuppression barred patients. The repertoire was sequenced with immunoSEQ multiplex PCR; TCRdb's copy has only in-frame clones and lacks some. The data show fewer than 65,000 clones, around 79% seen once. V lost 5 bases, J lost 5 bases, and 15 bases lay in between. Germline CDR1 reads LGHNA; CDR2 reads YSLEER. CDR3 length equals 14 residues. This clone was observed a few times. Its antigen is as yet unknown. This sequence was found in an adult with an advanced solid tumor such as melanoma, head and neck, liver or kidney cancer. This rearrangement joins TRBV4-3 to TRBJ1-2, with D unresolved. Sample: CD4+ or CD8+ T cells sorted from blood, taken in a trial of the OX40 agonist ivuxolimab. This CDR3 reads CASSASGIGYGYTF. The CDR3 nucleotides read TGCGCCAGCAGCGCCTCGGGGATAGGGTATGGCTACACCTTC.